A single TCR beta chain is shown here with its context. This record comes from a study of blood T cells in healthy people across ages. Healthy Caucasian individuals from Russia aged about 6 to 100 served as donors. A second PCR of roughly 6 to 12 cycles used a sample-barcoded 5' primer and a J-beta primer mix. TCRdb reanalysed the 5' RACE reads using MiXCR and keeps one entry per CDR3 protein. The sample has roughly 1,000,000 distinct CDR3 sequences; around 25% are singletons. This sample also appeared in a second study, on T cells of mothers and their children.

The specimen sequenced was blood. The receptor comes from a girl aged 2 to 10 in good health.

The CDR3 nucleotides read TGTGCCAGCAGGCAACTAGCGGGGGAAGATACGCAGTATTTT. Residues: CASRQLAGEDTQYF. This sequence joins TRBV12-3 or TRBV12-4 and TRBJ2-3; TRBD2 agrees at 11 bases. CDR3 size: 14 residues. Germline trimming cut 6 bases from V and 5 bases from J; bases unmatched to any gene: 4.